This section outlines one TCR beta chain sequence together with its context. Its specificity is not known. Cells stained for CD3, CD4, CD8, CD45RA, CD27 and viability were sorted into four CD45RA/CD27 subsets. This sample stems from a study of naive and memory T cell subsets. The CDR3 is 14 residues long. Between the trimmed V and J ends, which lost 0 bases and 3 bases, there was a span of 11 bases. Germline loops: CDR1 DFQATT, CDR2 SNEGSKA (reference sequence). An equimolar mix of two oligonucleotides served as the beta constant-region primer for TRBC1 and TRBC2. Four rounds of PCR amplified the ligated cDNA using nested alpha and beta constant-region primers plus SP2. Ligation attached a single-stranded oligonucleotide with a 12-nucleotide UMI and the SP2 primer to the cDNA 3' end. TCRdb used MiXCR to reprocess the UMI-ligation and nested PCR reads, holding one entry per CDR3 protein. The table records roughly 80,000 distinct CDR3 sequences, around 9% of them present only once.

General study results and limits: Naive and memory repertoire findings lacked a ground truth for validation.

V and J are TRBV20-1 and TRBJ1-1; D is unclear. Input material: naive CD8+ T cells from blood. This clonotype originated in a human donor in good health. This CDR3 is CSARDVSGYTEAFF. Written as DNA, the CDR3 is TGCAGTGCTAGAGATGTCAGCGGTTACACTGAAGCTTTCTTT.